A selection of T cell receptor beta chains follows, all from one sample in a study of PD-1 blockade in mismatch repair-deficient tumors. TCRdb's copy holds only in-frame clones and misses some; the assay was immunoSEQ multiplex PCR. Found here are roughly 130,000 clones, 88% of them singletons; the top ten hold around 11%. The material sequenced was peripheral blood, taken approximately 72 weeks after starting pembrolizumab. Receptors were obtained from an adult with mismatch repair-deficient cancer. Both conserved end residues are trimmed from each CDR3.

TRBV28 | ASSLGLAGASSSYEQY
TRBV4-2 | ASSQEGSGSTDTQY
TRBV14 | ASSQGSRSSGHEQY
TRBV4-2 | ASSPGTGDWDEQY
TRBV6-1 | ASSELPRFFYEQY
TRBV5-1 | ASSFIGETQY
TRBV30 | AWAAGTGGFRFGYT
TRBV13 | ASSLGREIITQY
TRBV6-5 | AGYRGQPQH
TRBV10-3 | AISEDLAGVYNEQF
TRBV7-3 | ASSQTPGLGYEQY
TRBV19 | ASSRTSGRGETQY
TRBV19 | ASSIGQGLTEQY
TRBV4-1 | ASSHLQGPELF
TRBV12-5 | ASGWGQPAVAKNIQY
TRBV2 | ASRARVTNEKLF
TRBV7-4 | ASSILETQY
TRBV21-1 | ASSKGMGGGEAYGYT
TRBV6-1 | ATRRTLATNEKLF
TRBV6-5 | ASTLGRGGGYEQY
TRBV4-1 | ASSQQQGASKNIQY
TRBV28 | ASSLLTRGGVKQY
TRBV27 | ASSLGSTGELF
TRBV6-5 | ASTSQETQY
TRBV11-2 | ASSLDGQGAIYNEQF
TRBV28 | ASSFGSSYNEQF
TRBV5-1 | ASRWMNTGELF
TRBV15 | ATSRDPPTGGIGDQPQH
TRBV6-6 | ASRDGTANEKLF
TRBV7-8 | ASSLDQGRINYGYT
TRBV9 | ASSVVSGTYNEQF
TRBV19 | ASSMGQGIRETQY
TRBV7-9 | ASSRTSALSYEQY
TRBV4-2 | ASSNRLAPTYEQY
TRBV11-2 | ASSLTSGPDTQY
TRBV11-3 | ASSLHRAPYEQY
TRBV5-1 | ASSLALSETQY
TRBV10-3 | AISDGQYYEQY
TRBV19 | ASSPSGSRNYEQY
TRBV27 | ATGQGGSYEQY
TRBV11-1 | ASSFGRTYEQY
TRBV4-3 | ASSRESGNTIY
TRBV4-3 | ASSRGGTSGEYEQY
TRBV19 | ASSKLGQLNQPQH
TRBV5-1 | ASSTGQARLYGYT
TRBV5-1 | ASSYSDGQAEQF
TRBV10-1 | ASHQMGESKNQPQH
TRBV2 | ASKGQQYNEQF
TRBV14 | ASSPDRAYEQY
TRBV7-2 | ASSLSGRATYEQY
TRBV30 | AWRESLLGELF
TRBV7-2 | ASSQPAGGHNEQF
TRBV4-3 | ASSQAGEAF
TRBV15 | ATSRDGTQIYEQY
TRBV28 | ASSTRETQY
TRBV30 | AWNKELAGVSGELF
TRBV29-1 | SVGAGTLTSANTQY